Given below is one T cell receptor (beta chain) in context. Antigen unknown. The treatment is: 19 received Ad26.COV2.S at low or high dose, single or two shots; several received placebo; per-sample allocation not given. Samples were taken on day 63 after the first vaccine or placebo injection. The data were obtained in a study of Ad26.COV2.S vaccination and SARS-CoV-2 variants. Across the whole study: Dosing was one shot or two shots 56 days apart.

Findings of the study overall: Substantial breadth was reportedly displayed by spike-specific CD8+ and CD4+ T cell responses after vaccination.

Looked up from germline, CDR1 is LNHDA and CDR2 is SQIVND (reference sequence). V gave up 7 bases and J gave up 1 base; unmatched junction bases: 9. This CDR3 has 18 amino acids. Method: immunoSEQ multiplex PCR; TCRdb's copy keeps in-frame clones and lacks some. This table has hundreds of thousands of clones, 89% appearing once. This TCR derives from a person between 18 and 65 years old who received the Ad26.COV2.S COVID-19 vaccine or a placebo. The rearrangement joins TRBV19 to TRBJ2-2; TRBD2 matches 13 bases. The material was peripheral blood, obtained in a trial of Ad26.COV2.S vaccine versus placebo. For the CDR3, the DNA is TGTGCCAGTAATCTCGGGACTAGCGGGACCCAGAACACCGGGGAGCTGTTTTTT. Translation: CASNLGTSGTQNTGELFF.